Given below is one T cell receptor (beta chain) in context. No antigen is known for it. Hyperthyroidism in the patients, aged 18 to 65, was newly diagnosed and under 2 months in duration. The source of the PBMCs was 9.5 to 10 ml of fresh peripheral blood. Germline CDR1 reads LGHDT; CDR2 reads YNNKEL (reference sequence). Deletions cut 1 base from V and 9 bases from J, with 16 bases between. The CDR3 length is 15 residues. The sample comes from a study of T cells in Graves' hyperthyroidism and ophthalmopathy. The study, taken as a whole, reports: A model built on 13 V-J features separated ophthalmopathy from stable hyperthyroidism.

The investigators amplified TCR beta CDR3 regions from RNA transcripts. Primed by the HTBI set, a first-round RT-PCR was run on the TCR CDR3. TCRdb passed the multiplex PCR reads through MiXCR, listing each CDR3 protein once. The repertoire holds 540,000 or so distinct CDR3 sequences, with approximately 14% as singletons. Sequencing input: blood. The receptor's source is a woman in her 30s with Graves' hyperthyroidism. This chain joins TRBV3-1 and TRBJ1-5, with D possibly matching TRBD1 (5 bases). The CDR3 sequence is CASSQGGAGNSPQHF. The CDR3 DNA is TGTGCCAGCAGCCAAGGAGGGGCCGGCAATTCGCCCCAGCATTTT.